The rows below give T cell receptor beta chains drawn from one sample of a study of T cells after yellow fever vaccination. TCRdb itself ran the 5' RACE reads through MiXCR, one entry per CDR3 protein. The top ten clones hold 15% to 20% of a sample with approximately 300,000 distinct CDR3 sequences, roughly 6.8% of them seen once. The starting material was PBMCs, obtained roughly seven weeks after the first yellow fever vaccination. The receptors were gathered from a man between 18 and 29 years old who received the YFV17D yellow fever vaccine. CDR3s include the opening cysteine and the closing phenylalanine or tryptophan. The D gene is left open where the match is weak. The listing skips clone size in some rows; elsewhere it reads once, few, many or a size class.

d_call: NA; clone_size: many; v_call: TRBV2; j_call: TRBJ2-7; cdr3_nt: TGTGCCAGCAGTGAGGCCGGGTACGAGCAGTACTTC; cdr3_aa: CASSEAGYEQYF
d_call: TRBD1; clone_size: NA; v_call: TRBV6-5; j_call: TRBJ1-5; cdr3_nt: TGTGCCAGCAGTTACTCAGGGGGCGCCGGCAATCAGCCCCAGCATTTT; cdr3_aa: CASSYSGGAGNQPQHF
d_call: NA; clone_size: many; v_call: TRBV9; j_call: TRBJ2-5; cdr3_nt: TGTGCCAGCAGCGTAGCGGAGGCAGAGACCCAGTACTTC; cdr3_aa: CASSVAEAETQYF
d_call: NA; clone_size: many; v_call: TRBV29-1; j_call: TRBJ1-2; cdr3_nt: TGCAGCGGTGAAGATGGGAACTATGGCTACACCTTC; cdr3_aa: CSGEDGNYGYTF
d_call: NA; clone_size: many; v_call: TRBV12-5; j_call: TRBJ2-2; cdr3_nt: TGTGCTAGTGGCCTTGTGCAGGGGTCGGCCGGGGAGCTGTTTTTT; cdr3_aa: CASGLVQGSAGELFF
d_call: NA; clone_size: few; v_call: TRBV5-4; j_call: TRBJ2-1; cdr3_nt: TGTGCCAGCAGCTTGGTGACGGGCAACAATGAGCAGTTCTTC; cdr3_aa: CASSLVTGNNEQFF
d_call: NA; clone_size: NA; v_call: TRBV6-2/TRBV6-3; j_call: TRBJ2-7; cdr3_nt: TGTGCCAGCAGTTACGAGGCAGGGAGCTACGAGCAGTACTTC; cdr3_aa: CASSYEAGSYEQYF
d_call: NA; clone_size: many; v_call: TRBV5-1; j_call: TRBJ2-5; cdr3_nt: TGTGCCAGCAGTTTAGATGAGACCCAGTACTTC; cdr3_aa: CASSLDETQYF
d_call: TRBD1; clone_size: NA; v_call: TRBV6-6; j_call: TRBJ1-2; cdr3_nt: TGTGCCAGCAGTCGGACAGGGGCTTATGGCTACACCTTC; cdr3_aa: CASSRTGAYGYTF
d_call: NA; clone_size: NA; v_call: TRBV7-2; j_call: TRBJ2-3; cdr3_nt: TGTGCCAGCAGCCCTAATCAAGATACGCAGTATTTT; cdr3_aa: CASSPNQDTQYF
d_call: NA; clone_size: many; v_call: TRBV5-1; j_call: TRBJ2-3; cdr3_nt: TGCGCCAGCAGCTTGGCCGCAGTAATAGATACGCAGTATTTT; cdr3_aa: CASSLAAVIDTQYF
d_call: TRBD1; clone_size: NA; v_call: TRBV27; j_call: TRBJ1-3; cdr3_nt: TGTGCCTCCGGGGACAGGGGGTCCGGAAACACCATATATTTT; cdr3_aa: CASGDRGSGNTIYF
d_call: NA; clone_size: NA; v_call: TRBV20-1; j_call: TRBJ1-2; cdr3_nt: TGCAGTGCTAGAGTGGGACGGGACTATGGCTACACCTTC; cdr3_aa: CSARVGRDYGYTF
d_call: NA; clone_size: NA; v_call: TRBV27; j_call: TRBJ2-7; cdr3_nt: TGTGCCAGCAGTTTTAGGACCCTAAGCCTCTACGAGCAGTACTTC; cdr3_aa: CASSFRTLSLYEQYF
d_call: NA; clone_size: few; v_call: TRBV4-2; j_call: TRBJ1-6; cdr3_nt: TGTGCCAGCAGCCAAGACATCGATAGGAGCTCCTATAATTCACCCCTCCACTTT; cdr3_aa: CASSQDIDRSSYNSPLHF
d_call: NA; clone_size: few; v_call: TRBV19; j_call: TRBJ1-2; cdr3_nt: TGTGCCAGTAGTATCGATGGGGGGTTTGGCTACACCTTC; cdr3_aa: CASSIDGGFGYTF
d_call: TRBD1; clone_size: few; v_call: TRBV6-2/TRBV6-3; j_call: TRBJ2-2; cdr3_nt: TGTGCCAGCAGTTCGGACAGGGTCCCCCACACCGGGGAGCTGTTTTTT; cdr3_aa: CASSSDRVPHTGELFF
d_call: NA; clone_size: many; v_call: TRBV7-2; j_call: TRBJ2-7; cdr3_nt: TGTGCCAGCAGCTTAACGCCAAACGAGCAGTACTTC; cdr3_aa: CASSLTPNEQYF
d_call: NA; clone_size: many; v_call: TRBV20-1; j_call: TRBJ1-5; cdr3_nt: TGCAGTGCTGAGGGCGTGCAGCCCCAGCATTTT; cdr3_aa: CSAEGVQPQHF
d_call: NA; clone_size: few; v_call: TRBV20-1; j_call: TRBJ2-4; cdr3_nt: TGCAGTGCTAGGATTCTAGCCAAAAACATTCAGTACTTC; cdr3_aa: CSARILAKNIQYF
d_call: NA; clone_size: NA; v_call: TRBV20-1; j_call: TRBJ1-2; cdr3_nt: TGCTGTGCTAGCACCCAGAGGAGAGGAGTCGGCTATGGCTACACCTTC; cdr3_aa: CCASTQRRGVGYGYTF